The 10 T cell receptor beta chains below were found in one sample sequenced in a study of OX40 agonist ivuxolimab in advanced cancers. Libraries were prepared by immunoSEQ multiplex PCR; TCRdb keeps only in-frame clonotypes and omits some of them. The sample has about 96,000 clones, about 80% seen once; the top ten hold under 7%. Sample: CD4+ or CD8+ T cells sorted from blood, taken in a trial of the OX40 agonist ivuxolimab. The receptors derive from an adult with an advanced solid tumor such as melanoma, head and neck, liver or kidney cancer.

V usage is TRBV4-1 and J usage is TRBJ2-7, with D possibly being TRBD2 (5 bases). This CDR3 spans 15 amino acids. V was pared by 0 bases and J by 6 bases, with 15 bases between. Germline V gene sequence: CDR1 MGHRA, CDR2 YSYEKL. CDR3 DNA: TGCGCCAGCAGCCAAGACCCGGACGGACTCGGCGAGCAGTACTTC. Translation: CASSQDPDGLGEQYF.

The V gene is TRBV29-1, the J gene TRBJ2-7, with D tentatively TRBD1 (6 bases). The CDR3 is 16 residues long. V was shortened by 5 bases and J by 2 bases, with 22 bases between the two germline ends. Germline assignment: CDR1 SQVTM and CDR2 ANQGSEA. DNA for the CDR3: TGCAGCGTTCAAGGGGGTGCGGGTCAGGGAACCTACGAGCAGTACTTC. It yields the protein CSVQGGAGQGTYEQYF.

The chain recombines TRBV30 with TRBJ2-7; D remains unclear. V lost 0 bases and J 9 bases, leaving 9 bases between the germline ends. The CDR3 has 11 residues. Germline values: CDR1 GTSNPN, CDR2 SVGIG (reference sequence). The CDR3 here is CAWSVVGSQYF. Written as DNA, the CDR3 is TGTGCCTGGAGTGTAGTGGGGTCGCAGTACTTC.

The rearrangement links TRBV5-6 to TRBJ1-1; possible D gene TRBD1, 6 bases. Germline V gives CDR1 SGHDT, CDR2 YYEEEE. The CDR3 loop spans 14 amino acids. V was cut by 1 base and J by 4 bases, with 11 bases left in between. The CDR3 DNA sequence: TGTGCCAGCAGCTTGATAGGGGGTCTCACTGAAGCTTTCTTT. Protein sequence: CASSLIGGLTEAFF.

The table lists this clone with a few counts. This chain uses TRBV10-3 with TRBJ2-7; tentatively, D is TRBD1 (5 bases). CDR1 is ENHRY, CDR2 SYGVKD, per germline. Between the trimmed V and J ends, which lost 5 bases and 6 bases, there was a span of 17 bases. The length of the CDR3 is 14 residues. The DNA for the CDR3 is TGTGCCATCAGTCCGCCAGGCAGGGCCATCGAGCAGTACTTC. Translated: CAISPPGRAIEQYF.

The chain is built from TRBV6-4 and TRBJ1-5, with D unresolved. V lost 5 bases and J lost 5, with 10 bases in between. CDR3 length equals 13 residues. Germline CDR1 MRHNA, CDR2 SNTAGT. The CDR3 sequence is CASSPQRDQPQHF. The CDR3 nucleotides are TGTGCCAGCAGTCCTCAGAGGGATCAGCCCCAGCATTTT.

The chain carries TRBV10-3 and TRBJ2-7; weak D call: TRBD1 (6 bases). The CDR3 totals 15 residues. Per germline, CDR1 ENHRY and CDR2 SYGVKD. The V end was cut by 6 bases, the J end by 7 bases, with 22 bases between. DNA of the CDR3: TGTGCCATCAGCAGGGCAGGGGACCCTACGGAGGAGCAGTACTTC. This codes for CAISRAGDPTEEQYF.

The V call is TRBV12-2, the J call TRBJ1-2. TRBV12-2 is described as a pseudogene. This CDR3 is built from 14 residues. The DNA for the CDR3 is TGTGCAAGTCGCTTAGGGCAGGAGGAGGGTGGCTACACCTTC. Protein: CASRLGQEEGGYTF.

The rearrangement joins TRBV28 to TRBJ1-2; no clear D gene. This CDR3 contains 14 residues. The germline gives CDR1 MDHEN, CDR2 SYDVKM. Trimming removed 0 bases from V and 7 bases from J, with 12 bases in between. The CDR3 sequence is CASSLWTAAGGYTF. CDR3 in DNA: TGTGCCAGCAGTTTATGGACGGCAGCAGGTGGCTACACCTTC.

In DNA, the CDR3 is TGCAGCGTTCTGGGGACAGGGACGGCCTACGAGCAGTACTTC. As protein: CSVLGTGTAYEQYF. V and J are TRBV29-1 and TRBJ2-7; 9 nucleotides match TRBD1. The V segment lost 5 bases and the J segment 2 bases; nucleotides outside the gene matches: 7. Germline V gives CDR1 SQVTM, CDR2 ANQGSEA. CDR3 length: 14 residues.